This note documents a single T cell receptor beta chain sequence. Its antigen remains unknown. This entry is derived from a study of CD8 T cells in ankylosing spondylitis. Study conclusions and caveats: Disease-linked clones were reportedly significantly enriched in matched ankylosing spondylitis synovial fluid. For ankylosing spondylitis blood, a TCR beta motif of 7 or 8 highly homologous variants appeared characteristic.

Germline V CDR1 and CDR2: MDHEN, SYDVKM. The CDR3 is made up of 15 amino acids. V dropped 3 bases and J dropped 7 bases, with 13 bases sitting between them. TCRdb used MiXCR to reprocess the 5' RACE reads, holding one entry per CDR3 protein. The sample yields around 150,000 distinct CDR3 sequences, around 43% seen once. The source material was synovial fluid, either unsorted or a sorted T cell fraction (not recorded which). The chain links TRBV28 to TRBJ1-6; tentatively, D is TRBD1 (6 bases). The origin of this receptor is a male donor with ankylosing spondylitis. This CDR3 reads CASSFRQESNSPLHF. The CDR3 DNA follows: TGTGCCAGCAGTTTCCGACAGGAATCCAATTCACCCCTCCACTTT.